These 5 T cell receptor beta chains came from one sample sequenced in a study of identical twins. One entry per CDR3 protein, called by TCRdb with MiXCR from the 5' RACE reads. The data show fewer than 900,000 distinct CDR3 sequences, with 21% seen just once and about 4.5% held by the top ten. This same sample was also taken into another study, of T cells expressing NK-cell markers.

Sequencing was carried out using PBMCs. The receptors derive from a woman younger than 35 in good health.

The table lists this clonotype with a few counts. This rearrangement joins TRBV7-2 to TRBJ2-7; 14 bases align to TRBD2. The germline gives CDR1 SGHTA, CDR2 FQGNSA. The CDR3 contains 16 residues. The V and J ends lost 3 bases and 6 bases, in that order; junction bases with no gene match: 7. The CDR3 sequence is CASSLGLAGAASEQYF. DNA for the CDR3: TGTGCCAGCAGCTTGGGACTAGCGGGGGCGGCGAGCGAGCAGTACTTC.

This clonotype was picked up a small number of times. The chain uses TRBV25-1 and TRBJ2-7; TRBD1 matches 7 bases. The CDR3 spans 14 residues. V trimming: 3 bases; J trimming: 5 bases; junction bases outside the gene matches: 7. The germline gives CDR1 MGHDK, CDR2 SYGVNS. The CDR3 protein is CASSETGWVDEQYF. The CDR3 coding sequence is TGTGCCAGCAGTGAGACAGGGTGGGTAGACGAGCAGTACTTC.

This clonotype has only a few counts. The V and J genes are TRBV6-2 or TRBV6-3 and TRBJ2-3, with 10 nucleotides matching TRBD2. CDR3 length: 16 residues. Germline V gene sequence: CDR1 MNHEY, CDR2 SVGEGT. Trimming took 5 bases from V and 1 from J; bases not matched to a gene: 6. The CDR3 region is CASSQLAGSGTDTQYF. The DNA of the CDR3 is TGTGCCAGCAGTCAACTAGCGGGATCGGGCACAGATACGCAGTATTTT.

This clonotype was found a few times. This rearrangement joins TRBV12-3 or TRBV12-4 to TRBJ1-2; D not resolved. CDR3 length: 12 amino acids. The V end was cut by 10 bases, the J end by 4 bases, with 13 bases between. CDR3 sequence reads: CATSVGIYGYTF. CDR3 bases: TGTGCCACCTCCGTTGGGATCTATGGCTACACCTTC.

This clonotype showed up just a few times. V is TRBV5-5 and J is TRBJ2-3, with TRBD2 matching over 10 bases. CDR1 SGHKS and CDR2 YYEKEE come from the germline V gene (reference sequence). V was pared by 6 bases and J by 0 bases, with 4 bases of the junction left unmatched. This CDR3 contains 15 residues. The CDR3 spells CASILLAGSTDTQYF. For the CDR3, the DNA is TGTGCCAGCATCCTACTAGCGGGGAGCACAGATACGCAGTATTTT.